A single sample gave rise to the 8 T cell receptor beta chains below, sequenced in a study of T-cell memory formation after mild COVID-19. TCRdb re-called the 5' RACE reads through MiXCR, storing one row per CDR3 protein. This table has 350,000 to 450,000 distinct CDR3 sequences, 15% to 20% appearing once. Source material: PBMCs or a T cell subset sorted from them (not recorded which). The source of these receptors is an adult woman who had mild COVID-19 (a few samples of this study predate the infection). Cell type and time point are not known.

This clonotype was seen only a few times. The rearrangement uses TRBV7-8 and TRBJ2-1; 10 nucleotides match TRBD2. CDR1 and CDR2 from the germline V gene are SGHVS and FQNEAQ. CDR3 length: 16 residues. J lost 5 bases, V lost 4 bases, and 8 bases had no gene match. In DNA form, the CDR3 reads TGTGCCAGCAGCTCCTCAAGCGGGAGGGTGGACAATGAGCAGTTCTTC. This encodes CASSSSSGRVDNEQFF.

The J gene is TRBJ2-7, the V gene TRBV29-1, with D unclear. The CDR3 has 11 residues. From germline, CDR1 is SQVTM and CDR2 ANQGSEA. V was clipped by 5 bases and J by 7 bases, with 12 bases between them. This chain's CDR3 is CSVSRHGEQYF. CDR3 DNA: TGCAGCGTTTCCCGACACGGGGAGCAGTACTTC.

About this clonotype itself: Germline is not matched at one junction end, which may reflect a read error. This chain links TRBV27 with TRBJ1-5; 7 bases map to TRBD1. CDR1 and CDR2 (germline): MNHEY, SMNVEV (reference sequence). This CDR3 region has 18 residues. As DNA, the CDR3 is TGTGCCAGCAGTTTAGAGGCGCATGAGACAGGGAGCAGTCAGCCCCAGCATTTT. Amino acid sequence: CASSLEAHETGSSQPQHF.

This clonotype was counted a few times. This chain links TRBV3-1 with TRBJ2-1, with 10 nucleotides matching TRBD2. Germline trimming cut 3 bases from V and 9 bases from J; bases unmatched to any gene: 8. The CDR3 has 15 amino acids. Germline-derived CDR1 and CDR2 are LGHDT and YNNKEL (reference sequence). CDR3 in DNA: TGTGCCAGCAGCCAGGGTAGCGGGGGGTCCGGTGAGCAGTTCTTC. It yields the protein CASSQGSGGSGEQFF.

Only a few counts were recorded for this clonotype. V gene TRBV5-6 combines with J gene TRBJ1-2; no firm D call. This CDR3 has 14 residues. The germline V gene has CDR1 SGHDT and CDR2 YYEEEE. V was trimmed by 5 bases and J by 6 bases, leaving 17 bases between them. In DNA, the CDR3 is TGTGCCAGCAGGCGGCAACCGGGAGTCGATGGCTACACCTTC. It codes for CASRRQPGVDGYTF.

V and J are TRBV25-1 and TRBJ2-7; D tentatively reads TRBD1 or TRBD2 (6 bases each). The ends were cut back, 4 bases at V and 7 bases at J, with 11 bases in the middle. The germline V gene has CDR1 MGHDK and CDR2 SYGVNS. This CDR3 comprises 12 residues. CDR3 sequence: CASSGGAREQYF. CDR3 coding DNA: TGTGCCAGCAGTGGGGGGGCGAGGGAGCAGTACTTC.

The gene calls are TRBV6-4 and TRBJ2-1; 9 bases match TRBD2. The length of the CDR3 is 16 residues. V lost 3 bases, J lost 8 bases, and 11 bases stayed unmatched. CDR1 is MRHNA, CDR2 SNTAGT, per germline. As DNA, the CDR3 is TGTGCCAGCAGTGAACGGGGCGGGGGGGCCGGCGATGAGCAGTTCTTC. Translating it yields CASSERGGGAGDEQFF.

This chain links TRBV12-3 or TRBV12-4 with TRBJ2-2; weak D call: TRBD2 (5 bases). The CDR3 runs 18 residues. V lost 5 bases to trimming and J lost 1 base, with 20 bases between them. The CDR3 loop is CASSPQRLVDKNTGELFF. The DNA of the CDR3 is TGTGCCAGCAGTCCCCAGCGGCTAGTCGATAAGAACACCGGGGAGCTGTTTTTT.